The clone carrying this T cell receptor beta chain was recorded a few times. Its ends do not fully match the called genes, so a read error is possible. The data originate from a study of response to subunit inactivated influenza vaccine. The CDR3 is 14 residues long. Germline CDR1 DFQATT, CDR2 SNEGSKA (reference sequence). TCRdb processed the RT-PCR reads anew with MiXCR; each CDR3 protein has one entry. The sample carries about 540,000 distinct CDR3 sequences, approximately 24% recorded once. These same data were also listed under a study on T cells expressing NK-cell markers. As reported in that work: In generating TCR beta cDNA, 5'RACE template switching with UMIs was used. Sorted CD3+CD56+NKG2C+, CD3+CD56+NKG2C- and CD3+CD56-NKG2C+ T cells supplied TCR beta repertoires. Of CD8+ T cells, 1.0-7.0% belonged to dominant NKG2C+ clonotypes in several donors. Topping the CD3+CD56-NKG2C+ fraction as well were these clonotypes, in a few donors.

This sample comprised CD4+ T cells sorted from PBMCs, obtained roughly 13 days after vaccination. The V gene is TRBV20-1, the J gene TRBJ1-2, with TRBD1 matching over 10 bases. The sequence was obtained from a man aged 50 to 60 who received an inactivated influenza vaccine. The CDR3 here is CSADKGTGADGYTF. The CDR3 DNA sequence: TGCAGTGCCGACAAGGGGACAGGGGCCGATGGCTATACCTTC.